This entry describes one TCR beta chain. The CDR3 has 15 residues. The ends were cut back, 8 bases at V and 1 base at J, with 12 bases in the middle. The sample comes from a study of blood T cells in healthy people across ages. A second PCR, run for roughly 6 to 11 cycles, used a sample-barcoded 5' primer plus a J-beta primer mix. TCRdb re-derived calls from the 5' RACE reads in MiXCR, one entry per CDR3 protein. The data contain approximately 810,000 distinct CDR3 sequences, around 36% of them seen just once; the ten biggest clones take up 13%. This chain uses TRBV12-3 or TRBV12-4 with TRBJ1-6, with D tentatively TRBD1 (5 bases). The sequencing input was blood. The clonotype comes from a man aged 18 to 35 in good health. The CDR3 sequence is CASAPGRSYNSPLHF. CDR3 bases: TGTGCCAGCGCCCCGGGACGGTCCTATAATTCACCCCTCCACTTT.